A selection of T cell receptor beta chains follows, all from one sample in a study of identical twins. Each CDR3 protein gets one entry after TCRdb re-called the 5' RACE reads with MiXCR. The sample lists 450,000 or so distinct CDR3 sequences, approximately 15% seen once, with about 0.53% in the top ten. The same sample was also studied in work on yellow fever vaccine responses in identical twins.

The sample consisted of CD4+ T cells sorted from blood. The receptors originated from a woman aged 18-29 years in good health. Each CDR3 is given with its conserved first and last residue. A D gene is named only where the DNA matches it firmly. Some rows have no size entry. The others give once, few or many, or a class for an expanded clone.

CDR3aa	CDR3nt	abundance	d_gene	j_gene	v_gene
CASSLGGTGAVYGYTF	TGCGCCAGCAGCTTGGGAGGGACAGGGGCAGTTTATGGCTACACCTTC	-	TRBD1	TRBJ1-2	TRBV5-1
CASSYSTGYGYTF	TGTGCCAGCAGTTACTCGACAGGGTATGGCTACACCTTC	few	TRBD1	TRBJ1-2	TRBV6-5
CASSRGQGNAYEQYF	TGCGCCAGCAGCAGAGGACAGGGTAATGCCTACGAGCAGTACTTC	-	TRBD1	TRBJ2-7	TRBV5-1
CSARLAGARFTDTQYF	TGCAGTGCTAGGTTAGCGGGAGCGAGGTTCACAGATACGCAGTATTTT	few	TRBD2	TRBJ2-3	TRBV20-1
CASSGGSDGYTF	TGTGCCAGCAGCGGAGGGAGTGATGGCTACACCTTC	many	-	TRBJ1-2	TRBV4-2
CSVRPSGSSGANVLTF	TGCAGCGTTCGCCCTAGCGGGAGCTCTGGGGCCAACGTCCTGACTTTC	-	TRBD2	TRBJ2-6	TRBV29-1
CASSAGAVGEQYF	TGTGCCAGCAGTGCGGGAGCGGTGGGCGAGCAGTACTTC	-	TRBD2	TRBJ2-7	TRBV6-6
CATSRAPGWEQYF	TGTGCCACCAGCAGAGCACCCGGATGGGAGCAGTACTTC	-	-	TRBJ2-7	TRBV15
CASSQDPKGQSLHF	TGCGCCAGCAGCCAAGATCCTAAAGGCCAGAGCCTCCACTTT	-	-	TRBJ1-6	TRBV4-3
CASSFGVAEGKTQYF	TGTGCCAGCAGTTTCGGTGTCGCTGAAGGGAAGACCCAGTACTTC	many	-	TRBJ2-5	TRBV12-3/TRBV12-4
CATSDPSYGTKQETQYF	TGTGCCACCAGTGACCCAAGCTACGGGACAAAACAAGAGACCCAGTACTTC	-	-	TRBJ2-5	TRBV24-1
CASSLTLRGNLSTDTQYF	TGTGCCAGCAGCTTGACCTTGAGGGGGAACCTTAGCACAGATACGCAGTATTTT	-	-	TRBJ2-3	TRBV5-4
CATQDGDTQYF	TGCGCCACCCAGGACGGGGATACGCAGTATTTT	few	-	TRBJ2-3	TRBV5-1
CASSSNRGQDTQYF	TGTGCCAGCAGCTCAAACAGGGGCCAAGATACGCAGTATTTT	many	TRBD1	TRBJ2-3	TRBV13
CASSLVSNRGANVLTF	TGTGCCAGCAGCTTAGTGTCTAATCGAGGGGCCAACGTCCTGACTTTC	many	-	TRBJ2-6	TRBV7-3
CASSLAGGPASYNEQFF	TGTGCCAGCAGCTTAGCGGGGGGGCCAGCATCCTACAATGAGCAGTTCTTC	-	-	TRBJ2-1	TRBV7-2
CASRLRGLALETQYF	TGTGCCAGCAGGCTGCGGGGACTAGCGTTGGAGACCCAGTACTTC	once	TRBD2	TRBJ2-5	TRBV7-8
CASSDGSRSRGTGELFF	TGTGCCAGCAGTGACGGAAGTAGGAGCAGGGGGACCGGGGAGCTGTTTTTT	-	TRBD1	TRBJ2-2	TRBV25-1
CASSLVPSSNGELFF	TGCGCCAGCAGCTTAGTGCCTAGCTCTAACGGGGAGCTGTTTTTT	few	-	TRBJ2-2	TRBV5-1
CASSRHPGATNTEAFF	TGTGCCAGCAGCCGCCATCCGGGGGCGACGAACACTGAAGCTTTCTTT	-	-	TRBJ1-1	TRBV14
CASSRRSGSPSTDTQYF	TGTGCCAGCAGCAGACGTAGCGGGTCCCCTAGCACAGATACGCAGTATTTT	-	TRBD2	TRBJ2-3	TRBV3-1
CASRRTSLGSNEQFF	TGTGCCAGCAGACGGACTAGCTTGGGATCCAATGAGCAGTTCTTC	-	TRBD2	TRBJ2-1	TRBV12-3/TRBV12-4
CASSGDREVTEAFF	TGTGCCAGCAGTGGCGACAGGGAGGTCACTGAAGCTTTCTTT	few	TRBD1	TRBJ1-1	TRBV27
CASSFGSSGANVLTF	TGTGCCAGCAGCTTTGGCAGCTCTGGGGCCAACGTCCTGACTTTC	-	-	TRBJ2-6	TRBV5-6
CASSFVYTGELFF	TGTGCCAGCAGTTTTGTTTACACCGGGGAGCTGTTTTTT	few	-	TRBJ2-2	TRBV27
CASSGGLAGGGETQYF	TGCGCCAGCAGCGGCGGACTAGCGGGGGGAGGGGAGACCCAGTACTTC	-	TRBD2	TRBJ2-5	TRBV5-1
CASSGRESLARYEQYF	TGTGCCAGCAGTGGTCGCGAGAGCTTAGCTAGGTACGAGCAGTACTTC	few	-	TRBJ2-7	TRBV28
CASSYPGGNQPQHF	TGTGCCAGCAGTTATCCGGGGGGCAATCAGCCCCAGCATTTT	few	-	TRBJ1-5	TRBV6-2/TRBV6-3
CASSLGESSEQYF	TGCGCCAGCAGCTTGGGGGAATCCTCCGAGCAGTACTTC	-	-	TRBJ2-7	TRBV5-1
CASSQRLGQAGFYEQYF	TGCGCCAGCAGCCAAAGATTGGGGCAGGCCGGATTCTACGAGCAGTACTTC	-	-	TRBJ2-7	TRBV4-3
CASSNIQGSAPIGSQYF	TGTGCCAGCAGCAATATCCAGGGGTCTGCACCCATAGGGTCCCAGTACTTC	few	-	TRBJ2-5	TRBV13
CASSLGGQGDQPQHF	TGTGCCAGCAGCTTAGGGGGACAGGGTGATCAGCCCCAGCATTTT	-	TRBD1	TRBJ1-5	TRBV11-2
CASSRTSGEESHNEQFF	TGTGCCAGCAGTCGGACTAGCGGGGAGGAATCGCACAATGAGCAGTTCTTC	-	TRBD2	TRBJ2-1	TRBV7-3
CASSLNSEGATEAFF	TGTGCCAGCAGCCTGAACTCGGAGGGCGCCACTGAAGCTTTCTTT	few	-	TRBJ1-1	TRBV3-1
CASSLSLGPMSYTF	TGTGCCAGCAGCTTAAGTTTGGGACCTATGAGCTACACCTTC	-	-	TRBJ1-2	TRBV7-2
CASTHTLGQTGGQETQYF	TGTGCCAGCACCCATACCTTGGGGCAGACAGGGGGACAAGAGACCCAGTACTTC	few	TRBD1	TRBJ2-5	TRBV25-1
CASRDREDEKLFF	TGTGCCAGCAGGGACAGGGAAGATGAAAAACTGTTTTTT	few	TRBD1	TRBJ1-4	TRBV2
CSARDRTTRAKNIQYF	TGCAGTGCTAGAGACCGGACCACCCGGGCCAAAAACATTCAGTACTTC	-	-	TRBJ2-4	TRBV20-1
CAISESLAELFF	TGTGCCATCAGTGAGTCTCTAGCGGAGCTGTTTTTT	few	-	TRBJ2-2	TRBV10-3
CASSPSDRAADTQYF	TGTGCCAGCAGCCCGTCGGACAGGGCTGCAGATACGCAGTATTTT	-	TRBD1	TRBJ2-3	TRBV3-1
CASWGGNEQFF	TGCGCCAGTTGGGGTGGCAATGAGCAGTTCTTC	-	-	TRBJ2-1	TRBV10-2